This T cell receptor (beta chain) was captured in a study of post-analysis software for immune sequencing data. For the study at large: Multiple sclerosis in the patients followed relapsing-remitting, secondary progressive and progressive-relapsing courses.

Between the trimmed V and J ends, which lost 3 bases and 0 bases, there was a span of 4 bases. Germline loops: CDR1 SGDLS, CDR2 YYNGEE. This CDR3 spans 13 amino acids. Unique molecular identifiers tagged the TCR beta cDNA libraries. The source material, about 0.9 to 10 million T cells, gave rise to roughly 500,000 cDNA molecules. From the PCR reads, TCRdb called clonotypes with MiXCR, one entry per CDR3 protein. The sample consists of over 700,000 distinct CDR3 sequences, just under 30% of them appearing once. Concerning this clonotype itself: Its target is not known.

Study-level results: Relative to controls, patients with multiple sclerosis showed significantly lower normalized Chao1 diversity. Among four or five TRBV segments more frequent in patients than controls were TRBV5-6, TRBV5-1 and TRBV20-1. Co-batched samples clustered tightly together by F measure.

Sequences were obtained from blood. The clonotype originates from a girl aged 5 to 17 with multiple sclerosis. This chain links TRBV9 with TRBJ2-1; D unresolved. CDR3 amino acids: CASSATSYNEQFF. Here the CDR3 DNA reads TGTGCCAGCAGCGCGACCTCCTACAATGAGCAGTTCTTC.